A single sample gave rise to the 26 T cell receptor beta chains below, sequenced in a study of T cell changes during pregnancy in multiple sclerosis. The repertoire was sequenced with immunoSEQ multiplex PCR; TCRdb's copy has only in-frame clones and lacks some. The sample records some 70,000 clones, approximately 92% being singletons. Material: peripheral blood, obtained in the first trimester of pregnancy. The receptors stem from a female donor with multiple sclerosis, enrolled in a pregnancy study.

Written as DNA, the CDR3 is TGTGCCAGCAGTTCGCCGCGGTCCGAGCAGTACTTC. This sequence encodes CASSSPRSEQYF. The genes are TRBV6-6 and TRBJ2-7; D is uncertain. The CDR3 has 12 residues. The germline CDR1 and CDR2 sequences are MNHNY and SVGAGI (reference sequence). Trimming removed 4 bases from V and 6 bases from J, with 10 bases in between.

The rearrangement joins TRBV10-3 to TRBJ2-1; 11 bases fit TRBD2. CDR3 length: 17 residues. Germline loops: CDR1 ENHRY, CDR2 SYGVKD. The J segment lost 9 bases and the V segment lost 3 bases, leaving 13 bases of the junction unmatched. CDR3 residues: CAISDRVSGRAQVEQFF. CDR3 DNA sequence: TGTGCCATCAGTGATCGGGTTAGCGGGAGGGCCCAGGTTGAGCAGTTCTTC.

The CDR3 protein is CASMSRTGTGSEQYF. The CDR3 DNA reads as TGTGCCAGCATGAGCAGGACAGGGACGGGTAGCGAGCAGTACTTC. The chain has TRBV2 and TRBJ2-7, with 8 positions matching TRBD1. Germline CDR1 reads SNHLY; CDR2 reads FYNNEI. The CDR3 spans 15 residues. The ends lost 7 bases at V and 6 bases at J; junction bases unmatched: 14.

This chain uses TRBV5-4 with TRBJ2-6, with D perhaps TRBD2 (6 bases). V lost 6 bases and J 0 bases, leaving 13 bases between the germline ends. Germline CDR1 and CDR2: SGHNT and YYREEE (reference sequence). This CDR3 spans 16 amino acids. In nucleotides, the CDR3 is TGTGCCAGCAAGCGGGCCTCGATCTCTGGGGCCAACGTCCTGACTTTC. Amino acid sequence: CASKRASISGANVLTF.

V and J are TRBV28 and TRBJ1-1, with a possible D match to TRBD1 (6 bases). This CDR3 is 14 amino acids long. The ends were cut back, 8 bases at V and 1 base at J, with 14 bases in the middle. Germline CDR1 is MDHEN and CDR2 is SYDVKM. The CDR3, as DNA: TGTGCCAGCCGAGAAGGGGGGGAGAACACTGAAGCTTTCTTT. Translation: CASREGGENTEAFF.

The CDR3 protein is CASSQVGGAEYNEQFF. The CDR3 nucleotides are TGTGCCAGCAGCCAAGTCGGGGGGGCAGAATACAATGAGCAGTTCTTC. V and J are TRBV4-2 and TRBJ2-1, with 8 positions matching TRBD2. Trimming cost V 1 base and J 4 bases; bases outside gene matches: 6. CDR3 length equals 16 residues. CDR1 is LGHNA and CDR2 is YNFKEQ in the germline V gene.

The CDR3 loop is CATSRVGGEGGELFF. The CDR3 DNA reads as TGTGCCACCAGCAGAGTGGGAGGAGAGGGCGGGGAGCTGTTTTTT. The V call is TRBV15, the J call TRBJ2-2, with a possible D match to TRBD2 (6 bases). In germline, CDR1 is LNHNV, CDR2 YYDKDF (reference sequence). This CDR3 is 15 amino acids long. The V end was cut by 1 base, the J end by 7 bases, with 13 bases between. Together with reference TRBV15 and TRBJ2-2, the CDR3 gives the full variable domain: DAMVIQNPRYQVTQFGKPVTLSCSQTLNHNVMYWYQQKSSQAPKLLFHYYDKDFNNEADTPDNFQSRRPNTSFCFLDIRSPGLGDTAMYLCATSRVGGEGGELFFGEGSRLTVL.

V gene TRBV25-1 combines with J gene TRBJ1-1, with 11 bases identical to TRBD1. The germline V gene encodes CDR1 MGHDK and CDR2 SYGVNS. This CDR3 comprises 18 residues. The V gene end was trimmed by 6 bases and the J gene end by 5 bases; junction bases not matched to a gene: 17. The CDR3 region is CASRRTGGVNLERTEAFF. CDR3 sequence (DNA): TGTGCCAGCAGACGGACAGGGGGCGTAAATTTAGAAAGGACTGAAGCTTTCTTT.

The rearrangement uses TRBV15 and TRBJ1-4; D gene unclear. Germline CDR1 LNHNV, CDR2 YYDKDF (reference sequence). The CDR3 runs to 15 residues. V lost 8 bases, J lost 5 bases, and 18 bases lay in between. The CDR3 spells CATGPRGMENEKLFF. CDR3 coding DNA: TGTGCCACCGGGCCTCGGGGAATGGAGAATGAAAAACTGTTTTTT.

CDR3 bases: TGTGCCAGCAGCGGACTAGCAGAGACCCAGTACTTC. As protein: CASSGLAETQYF. V is TRBV7-9 and J is TRBJ2-5; TRBD2 matches at 8 bases. Trimming removed 5 bases from V and 4 bases from J; junction bases left unmatched: 0. The CDR3 has 12 amino acids. CDR1 is SEHNR and CDR2 is FQNEAQ in the germline V gene (reference sequence).

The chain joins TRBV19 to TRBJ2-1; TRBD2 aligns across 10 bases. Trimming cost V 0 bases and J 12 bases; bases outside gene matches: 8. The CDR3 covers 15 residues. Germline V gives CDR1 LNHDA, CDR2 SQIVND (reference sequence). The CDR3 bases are TGTGCCAGTAGTATAGATTACAGCGGGGGGGCCCGGCAGTTCTTC. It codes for CASSIDYSGGARQFF. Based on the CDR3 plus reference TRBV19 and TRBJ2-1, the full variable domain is DGGITQSPKYLFRKEGQNVTLSCEQNLNHDAMYWYRQDPGQGLRLIYYSQIVNDFQKGDIAEGYSVSREKKESFPLTVTSAQKNPTAFYLCASSIDYSGGARQFFGPGTRLTVL.

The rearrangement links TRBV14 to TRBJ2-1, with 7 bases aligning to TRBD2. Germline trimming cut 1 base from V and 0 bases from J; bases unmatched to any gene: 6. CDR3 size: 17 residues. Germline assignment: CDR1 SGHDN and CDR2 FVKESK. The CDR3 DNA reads TGTGCCAGCAGCCAAGGGCAGCGGGGCCTCTCCTACAATGAGCAGTTCTTC. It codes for CASSQGQRGLSYNEQFF.

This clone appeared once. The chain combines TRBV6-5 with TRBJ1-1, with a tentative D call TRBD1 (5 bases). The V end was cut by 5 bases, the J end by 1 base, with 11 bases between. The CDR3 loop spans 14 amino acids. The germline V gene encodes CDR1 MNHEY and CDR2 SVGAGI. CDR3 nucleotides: TGTGCCAGCAGTGACAGATTTCCGAACACTGAAGCTTTCTTT. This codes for CASSDRFPNTEAFF.

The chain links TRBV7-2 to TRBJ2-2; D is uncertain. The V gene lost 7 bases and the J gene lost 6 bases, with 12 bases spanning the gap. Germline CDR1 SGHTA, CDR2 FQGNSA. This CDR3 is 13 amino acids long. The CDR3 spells CASNLGSSGELFF. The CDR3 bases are TGTGCCAGCAACCTGGGCTCGTCCGGGGAGCTGTTTTTT.

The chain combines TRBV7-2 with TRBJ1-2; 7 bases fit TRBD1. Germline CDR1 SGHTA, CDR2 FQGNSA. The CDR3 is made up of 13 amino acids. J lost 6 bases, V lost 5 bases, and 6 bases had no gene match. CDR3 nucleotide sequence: TGTGCCAGCAGCCCCGACAGGGATCATGGCTACACCTTC. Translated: CASSPDRDHGYTF.

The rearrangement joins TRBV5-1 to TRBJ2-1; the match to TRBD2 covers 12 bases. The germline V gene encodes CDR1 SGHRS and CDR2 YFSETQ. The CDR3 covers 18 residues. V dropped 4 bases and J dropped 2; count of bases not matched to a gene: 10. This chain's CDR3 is CASSAQTSGRVAYNEQFF. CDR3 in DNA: TGCGCCAGCAGCGCCCAGACTAGCGGGAGAGTTGCCTACAATGAGCAGTTCTTC.

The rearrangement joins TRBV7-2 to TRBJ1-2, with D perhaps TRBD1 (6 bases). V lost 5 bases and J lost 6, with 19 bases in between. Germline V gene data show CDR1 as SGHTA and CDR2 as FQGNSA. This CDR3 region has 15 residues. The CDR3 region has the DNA TGTGCCAGCAGCGGCAGGGACACTCTGAGGAATGGCTACACCTTC. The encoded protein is CASSGRDTLRNGYTF.

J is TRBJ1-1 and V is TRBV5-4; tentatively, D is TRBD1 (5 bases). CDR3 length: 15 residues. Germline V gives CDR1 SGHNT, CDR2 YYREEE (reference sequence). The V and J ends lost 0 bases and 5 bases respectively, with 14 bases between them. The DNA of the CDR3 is TGTGCCAGCAGCTTGGCCTGGGGAAAGGGGACTGAAGCTTTCTTT. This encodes CASSLAWGKGTEAFF.

The chain's CDR3 is CASSPIQGHSEQYF. The CDR3 bases are TGTGCCAGCTCCCCGATACAGGGACACAGCGAGCAGTACTTC. V and J are TRBV18 and TRBJ2-7, with a weak D call TRBD1 (6 bases). The CDR3 is 14 amino acids. V was cut by 6 bases and J by 6 bases, with 18 bases left in between. Germline-derived CDR1 and CDR2 are KGHSH and LQKENI.

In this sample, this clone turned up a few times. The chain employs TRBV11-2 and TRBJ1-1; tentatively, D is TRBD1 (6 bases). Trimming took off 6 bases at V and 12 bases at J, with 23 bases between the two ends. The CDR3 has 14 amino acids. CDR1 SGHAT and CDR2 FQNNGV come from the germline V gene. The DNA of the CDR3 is TGTGCCAGCAGTCCCGCAGGACAGCAAAACTATCCTTTCTTT. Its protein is CASSPAGQQNYPFF.

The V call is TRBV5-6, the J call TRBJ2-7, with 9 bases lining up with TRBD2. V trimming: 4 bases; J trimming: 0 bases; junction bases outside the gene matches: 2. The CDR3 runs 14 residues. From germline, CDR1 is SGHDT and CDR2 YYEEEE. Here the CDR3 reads CASSLAGSSYEQYF. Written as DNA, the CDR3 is TGTGCCAGCAGCCTAGCGGGGAGCTCCTACGAGCAGTACTTC.

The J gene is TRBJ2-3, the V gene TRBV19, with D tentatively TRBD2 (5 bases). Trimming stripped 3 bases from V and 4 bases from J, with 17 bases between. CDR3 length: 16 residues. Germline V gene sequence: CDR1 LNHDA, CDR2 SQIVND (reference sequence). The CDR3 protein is CASSMGLGVVADTQYF. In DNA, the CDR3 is TGTGCCAGTAGTATGGGTCTCGGGGTGGTGGCAGATACGCAGTATTTT.

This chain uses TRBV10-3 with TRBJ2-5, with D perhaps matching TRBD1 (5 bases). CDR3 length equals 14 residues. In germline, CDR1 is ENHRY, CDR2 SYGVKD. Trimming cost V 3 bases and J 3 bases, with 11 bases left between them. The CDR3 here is CAISDPRREETQYF. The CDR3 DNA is TGTGCCATCAGTGATCCCCGCAGGGAAGAGACCCAGTACTTC.

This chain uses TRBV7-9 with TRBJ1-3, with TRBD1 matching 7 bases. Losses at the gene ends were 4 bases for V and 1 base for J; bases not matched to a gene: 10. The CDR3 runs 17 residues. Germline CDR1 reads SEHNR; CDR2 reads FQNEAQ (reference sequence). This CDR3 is CASSSWTGSRSGNTIYF. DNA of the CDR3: TGTGCCAGCAGCTCGTGGACAGGCTCTCGTTCTGGAAACACCATATATTTT.

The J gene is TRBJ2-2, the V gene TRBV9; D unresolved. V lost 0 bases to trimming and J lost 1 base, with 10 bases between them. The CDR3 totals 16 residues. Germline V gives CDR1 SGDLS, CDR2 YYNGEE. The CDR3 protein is CASSVATTLNTGELFF. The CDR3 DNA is TGTGCCAGCAGCGTAGCCACAACCCTGAACACCGGGGAGCTGTTTTTT.

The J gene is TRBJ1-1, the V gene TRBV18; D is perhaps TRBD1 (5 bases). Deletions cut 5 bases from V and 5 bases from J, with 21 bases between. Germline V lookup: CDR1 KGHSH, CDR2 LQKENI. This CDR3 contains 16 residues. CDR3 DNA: TGTGCCAGCTCATCGAGAGACGGGGGAACGGGAACTGAAGCTTTCTTT. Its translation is CASSSRDGGTGTEAFF.